This TCR beta chain emerged from a study of blood T cell repertoires in COVID-19. Turning to the study itself: Donors in the United States, Italy and Spain gave samples during acute or convalescent COVID-19. In each case, the material was cDNA or gDNA derived from T cells, B-cell-depleted T cells, or PBMCs.

Germline CDR1 is MDHEN and CDR2 is SYDVKM. J lost 4 bases, V lost 6 bases, and 6 bases had no gene match. This CDR3 has 14 residues. Original data processing: Amplifying reference gene primers gave estimates of nucleated cell counts. Repertoires were generated with immunoSEQ multiplex PCR, while TCRdb's copy carries only in-frame clones and drops some. The V and J calls and clone size were taken over from that table, and D and trimming were inferred from the DNA. In the table there are about 160,000 clones, approximately 79% of which are singletons. The sequence was collected from a middle-aged woman with COVID-19, enrolled during active disease. The V and J genes are TRBV28 and TRBJ2-3, with 8 bases matching TRBD2. What was sequenced was peripheral blood. The CDR3 DNA follows: TGTGCCAGCAGGGACGGCGGGAGGTCAGATACGCAGTATTTT. Protein: CASRDGGRSDTQYF.